This T cell receptor beta chain was identified during a study of neurological immune-mediated disorders. Study results and limitations: Phylogenetic grouping assigned the repertoires of 18 of 34 multiple sclerosis patients to one related-CDR3 cluster, which constitutes a possible signature. Across subjects, no CDR3 amino acid sequence appeared in expanded clones of more than one subject, a finding that suggested private repertoires in all groups.

V was cut by 4 bases and J by 0 bases, with 13 bases left in between. This CDR3 has 15 amino acids. The V gene's germline CDR1 is LGHDT and CDR2 YNNKEL (reference sequence). This clonotype was found many times. Its antigen is unidentified. TCRdb re-derived calls from the 5' RACE reads in MiXCR, one entry per CDR3 protein. The sample lists 40,000 to 55,000 distinct CDR3 sequences, more than 5% occurring once. The sorted libraries drew on some 930,000 T cells that were CD4+ or CD8+. The TCR originated in a woman under 30 with multiple sclerosis. The sample taken for sequencing was CD4+ T cells from blood. V and J are TRBV3-1 and TRBJ2-7; no reliable D call. CDR3 DNA: TGTGCCAGCAGCCTAGAGCATGGATACTCCTACGAGCAGTACTTC. This sequence encodes CASSLEHGYSYEQYF.